Listed below are T cell receptor beta chains from one sample, sequenced in a study of T cell changes during pregnancy in multiple sclerosis. The assay was immunoSEQ multiplex PCR, and TCRdb's table has in-frame clones only and misses some. The sample yields tens of thousands of clones, about 94% seen once. The material was CD8+ T cells from peripheral blood mononuclear cells, obtained in the third trimester of pregnancy. These receptors originate from a female donor with multiple sclerosis, enrolled in a pregnancy study. The CDR3 runs from the conserved cysteine through the conserved F or W. The order of the fields is D gene, J gene, clone size, V gene, CDR3 DNA, CDR3 protein. D genes are given only for firm matches. The size of a clone is reported for some rows only, either as once, few or many, or as a class for expanded clones.

>TRBD1|TRBJ2-2|NA|TRBV28
TGTGCCAGCAGTTTACCGGGACAGGGGAACGGGGAGCTGTTTTTT
CASSLPGQGNGELFF
>TRBD1|TRBJ2-1|NA|TRBV7-1
TGTGCCAGCAGCTCAAGAATGGGGGTTGGCCGGGACAGGGGTGCTGGTAGCGGACACAATGAGCAGTTCTTC
CASSSRMGVGRDRGAGSGHNEQFF
>NA|TRBJ1-2|NA|TRBV30
TGTGCCTGGAGTGATGAGGTGGGGGCGGACACCTTC
CAWSDEVGADTF
>NA|TRBJ1-1|NA|TRBV28
TGTGCCAGCAGCCCGGCCGACAGTTCCTCTGAAGCTTTCTTT
CASSPADSSSEAFF
>TRBD1|TRBJ1-3|NA|TRBV10-2
TGCGCCAGCAGTTCCTTTGACAGGGTTTATGACACCATATATTTT
CASSSFDRVYDTIYF
>NA|TRBJ2-7|NA|TRBV18
TGTGCCAGCTCACCTTCCGGGGGAGGCGAGCAGTACTTC
CASSPSGGGEQYF
>NA|TRBJ2-7|NA|TRBV5-4
TGTGCCAGCAGCTTGGAAGGGGCCCCTAACTACGAGCAGTACTTC
CASSLEGAPNYEQYF
>NA|TRBJ2-5|NA|TRBV11-2
TGTGCCAGCAGCTTAGGGGCTGGACAAGAGACCCAGTACTTC
CASSLGAGQETQYF
>NA|TRBJ1-2|NA|TRBV14
TGTGCCAGCAGCCCCCCGGGGGTCGACTACACCTTC
CASSPPGVDYTF
>TRBD2|TRBJ2-7|NA|TRBV11-3
TGTGCCAGCAGCTTCGCTAGCGGGAGCTTCTACGAGCAGTACTTC
CASSFASGSFYEQYF
>TRBD1|TRBJ1-5|NA|TRBV27
TGTGCCAGCAGTATGACAGGGGAAGCCAATCAGCCCCAGCATTTT
CASSMTGEANQPQHF
>NA|TRBJ1-4|NA|TRBV25-1
TGTGCCAGCACCAAAACAGGAGTTAATGAAAAACTGTTTTTT
CASTKTGVNEKLFF
>NA|TRBJ2-1|NA|TRBV6-1
TGTGCCAGCAGTGTTAGGGGCATTCCTGAGCAGTTCTTC
CASSVRGIPEQFF
>TRBD2|TRBJ2-7|NA|TRBV7-6
TGTGCCAGCAGCTTAGAGGGCGGGGGGGAGCAGTACTTC
CASSLEGGGEQYF
>TRBD2|TRBJ2-1|NA|TRBV27
TGTGCCAGCAGTTTATCCGGCGGGAGAATAGAACAGTTCTTC
CASSLSGGRIEQFF
>TRBD1|TRBJ1-5|NA|TRBV18
TGTGCCAGCTCACCCCCAGGGGGGAGCAATCAGCCCCAGCATTTT
CASSPPGGSNQPQHF
>NA|TRBJ2-3|NA|TRBV6-5
TGTGCCAGCAGTTTAATCCCAGGAGGAGGCGATACGCAGTATTTT
CASSLIPGGGDTQYF
>NA|TRBJ1-2|NA|TRBV7-9
TGTGCCAGCAGCTTAGGGGGGGACGGCTACACCTTC
CASSLGGDGYTF
>TRBD2|TRBJ2-1|NA|TRBV27
TGTGCCAGCAGAACTAGCGGGCCGTACAATGAGCAGTTCTTC
CASRTSGPYNEQFF
>NA|TRBJ1-1|once|TRBV19
TGTGCCAGTACTTCTCGAGTAAACACTGAAGCTTTCTTT
CASTSRVNTEAFF
>NA|TRBJ1-1|NA|TRBV30
TGTGCCTGGAGTGCATCAGCGTGGGAAGCTTTCTTT
CAWSASAWEAFF
>NA|TRBJ2-7|NA|TRBV4-3
TGCGCCAGCAGCCAAGACCTAGGGGGGGGTTCCTACGAGCAGTACTTC
CASSQDLGGGSYEQYF
>TRBD2|TRBJ2-2|NA|TRBV7-9
TGTGCCAGCAGCTTAGATGGGGCGGGAGCCTACACCGGGGAGCTGTTTTTT
CASSLDGAGAYTGELFF
>TRBD2|TRBJ2-1|NA|TRBV2
TGTGCCAGCAGTGATCGGCTAGCGGGCTCCTACAATGAGCAGTTCTTC
CASSDRLAGSYNEQFF
>TRBD1|TRBJ1-5|NA|TRBV19
TGTGCCAGTAGTCTCGGACAGGGTAATCAGCCCCAGCATTTT
CASSLGQGNQPQHF
>NA|TRBJ1-5|NA|TRBV6-1
TGTGCCAGCCACCGGGTTATTGACAATCAGCCCCAGCATTTT
CASHRVIDNQPQHF
>NA|TRBJ2-3|NA|TRBV5-4
TGTGCCAGCAGCATAATCACAGATACGCAGTATTTT
CASSIITDTQYF